This T cell receptor beta chain is from a study of metastatic and nonmetastatic thyroid tumors. Study background: Comparative analysis of repertoires was undertaken across blood and tumor or nodule tissue obtained from malignant and benign thyroid patients.

Authors' methods: Using the CDR3 differences seen across clinicopathological groups, the authors built a distant-metastasis classifier for papillary thyroid cancer, which was meant to discriminate distant-metastatic patients. TCRdb redid the clone calls on the PCR reads using MiXCR. For this entry, the V and J calls and clone size follow TCRdb and not the study's own pipeline. The data show more than 20,000 clones, 10% to 15% seen once. Thyroid surgery took place with no prior treatment in any patient. The study's findings and limits: The reported finding was significantly higher TCR beta diversity in malignant thyroid tumors relative to benign nodules, in blood and tumor.

The CDR3 covers 18 residues. V trimming: 1 base; J trimming: 7 bases; junction bases outside the gene matches: 16. CDR1 and CDR2 from the germline V gene are SGHAT and FQNNGV. There are many counts of this clone. Its antigen is undetermined. Source material: blood. The source of this sequence is a female donor with papillary thyroid cancer or a benign thyroid nodule (not recorded which). Some clones in this sample may be carry-over from other donors' samples. The chain links TRBV11-2 to TRBJ2-1; 7 positions agree with TRBD2. The chain's CDR3 is CASSLGTKPGLKVNEQFF. CDR3 DNA: TGTGCCAGCAGCTTAGGGACCAAACCGGGACTAAAGGTTAATGAGCAGTTCTTC.